One and the same sample provided the 27 T cell receptor beta chains below, sequenced in a study of neurological immune-mediated disorders. TCRdb re-called the 5' RACE reads with MiXCR, one entry per CDR3 protein. Here the sample spans around 38,000 distinct CDR3 sequences, more than 12% being singletons. Sequencing used CD4+ T cells from blood. Every receptor here comes from a woman aged 55 to 70 with HTLV-1-associated myelopathy (HAM/TSP).

V gene TRBV7-8 combines with J gene TRBJ1-1; D might be TRBD1 (6 bases). The length of the CDR3 is 13 residues. The germline gives CDR1 SGHVS, CDR2 FQNEAQ. Trimming removed 6 bases at V and 0 bases at J, with 8 bases between. CDR3 DNA: TGTGCCAGCAGAGGACAGATGAACACTGAAGCTTTCTTT. Amino acid sequence: CASRGQMNTEAFF.

The sample holds many counts of this clonotype. The chain carries TRBV27 and TRBJ1-6; 7 bases match TRBD1. From germline, CDR1 is MNHEY and CDR2 SMNVEV (reference sequence). Losses at the gene ends were 7 bases for V and 8 bases for J; bases not matched to a gene: 8. CDR3 size: 14 residues. CDR3 sequence: CASKGANNDSPLHF. Written as DNA, the CDR3 is TGTGCCAGCAAGGGGGCCAATAACGATTCACCCCTCCACTTT.

This clonotype was found many times. The chain uses TRBV5-1 and TRBJ1-2; D is uncertain. This CDR3 contains 14 residues. Per germline, CDR1 SGHRS and CDR2 YFSETQ. The ends were cut back, 3 bases at V and 0 bases at J, with 9 bases in the middle. The CDR3 here is CASSWAPANYGYTF. The CDR3 nucleotides are TGCGCCAGCAGCTGGGCCCCAGCTAACTATGGCTACACCTTC.

This clonotype counts as medium-sized. This sequence joins TRBV4-2 and TRBJ1-5; tentative D call: TRBD1 (5 bases). The germline CDR1 and CDR2 sequences are LGHNA and YNFKEQ. Between the trimmed V and J ends, which lost 0 bases and 9 bases, there was a span of 9 bases. This CDR3 has 13 residues. This chain's CDR3 is CASSQERGVPQHF. The CDR3 DNA is TGTGCCAGCAGCCAAGAGAGGGGTGTGCCCCAGCATTTT.

In its sample, this clonotype was seen many times. The genes are TRBV10-3 and TRBJ1-5; D unresolved. Germline CDR1 is ENHRY and CDR2 is SYGVKD. The CDR3 has 13 residues. Deletions cut 1 base from V and 1 base from J, with 2 bases between. CDR3 DNA sequence: TGTGCCATCAGTGAGTACAGCAATCAGCCCCAGCATTTT. Residues: CAISEYSNQPQHF.

The chain combines TRBV20-1 with TRBJ1-2; TRBD1 agrees at 11 bases. The V gene's germline CDR1 is DFQATT and CDR2 SNEGSKA (reference sequence). The CDR3 is 14 amino acids. J lost 3 bases, V lost 5 bases, and 5 bases had no gene match. The chain's CDR3 is CSAASGQGDYGYTF. Written as DNA, the CDR3 is TGCAGTGCTGCCTCGGGACAGGGGGACTATGGCTACACCTTC.

There are many counts of this clonotype. The V and J genes are TRBV7-9 and TRBJ2-1; 7 bases are a match to TRBD1. With V trimmed by 1 base and J by 5 bases, 2 bases remained unmatched. Germline CDR1 SEHNR, CDR2 FQNEAQ (reference sequence). The CDR3 is made up of 14 amino acids. This CDR3 is CASSLVGTDNEQFF. The CDR3 DNA reads TGTGCCAGCAGCTTAGTCGGGACAGACAATGAGCAGTTCTTC.

This clonotype has a count of ten or more. CDR3 region: CASSYRHGTGGTGELFF. The CDR3 DNA is TGTGCCAGCAGTTACCGACACGGGACAGGGGGCACCGGGGAGCTGTTTTTT. This rearrangement joins TRBV6-5 to TRBJ2-2; TRBD1 matches 11 bases. Germline V lookup: CDR1 MNHEY, CDR2 SVGAGI. This CDR3 region has 17 residues. With V trimmed by 2 bases and J by 4 bases, 6 bases remained unmatched.

This clonotype was found many times. This chain links TRBV12-3 or TRBV12-4 with TRBJ2-7; 9 bases match TRBD1. The CDR3 is 13 residues long. Unmatched junction bases numbered 3, after V lost 4 bases and J lost 5 bases. CDR3 in DNA: TGTGCCAGCAGTTCCGGGACAGGGAACGAGCAGTACTTC. This gives the protein CASSSGTGNEQYF.

At least ten counts were recorded for this clonotype. This chain connects TRBV3-1 to TRBJ2-1, with D maybe TRBD2 (5 bases). The V end lost 2 bases, the J end lost 5 bases, and 10 bases lay between the germline ends. The CDR3 extends over 14 amino acids. Germline V gene data show CDR1 as LGHDT and CDR2 as YNNKEL (reference sequence). CDR3 amino acids: CASSQMSGNNEQFF. The CDR3 bases are TGTGCCAGCAGCCAAATGTCGGGGAACAATGAGCAGTTCTTC.

This clonotype was counted at least ten times. The rearrangement uses TRBV10-3 and TRBJ2-7; 7 nucleotides agree with TRBD1. Trimming took 1 base from V and 6 from J; bases not matched to a gene: 9. The CDR3 sequence is 15 residues long. CDR1 ENHRY and CDR2 SYGVKD come from the germline V gene. This CDR3 is CAISEFLTGEIEQYF. CDR3 DNA: TGTGCCATCAGTGAGTTCCTAACAGGGGAAATCGAGCAGTACTTC.

Many counts were recorded for this clonotype. Written as DNA, the CDR3 is TGTGCCAGCAGCCCGACCCGGCGACGCACAGATACGCAGTATTTT. Amino acids: CASSPTRRRTDTQYF. The chain combines TRBV3-1 with TRBJ2-3; D call uncertain. This CDR3 contains 15 residues. CDR1 LGHDT and CDR2 YNNKEL come from the germline V gene (reference sequence). Trimming left V 4 bases short and J 1 base short, with 12 bases between.

In its sample, this clonotype ranks as medium-sized. This chain connects TRBV10-3 to TRBJ2-7; D assignment may be TRBD1 or TRBD2 (5 bases each). The germline CDR1 and CDR2 sequences are ENHRY and SYGVKD. Trimming left V 6 bases short and J 0 bases short, with 12 bases between. The CDR3 consists of 14 residues. The CDR3: CAIRPGALSYEQYF. In DNA, the CDR3 is TGTGCCATCAGACCCGGGGCTCTCTCCTACGAGCAGTACTTC.

This clonotype has at least ten counts. The chain employs TRBV5-1 and TRBJ1-1; D is perhaps TRBD1 (6 bases). Germline V CDR1 and CDR2: SGHRS, YFSETQ. CDR3 length: 15 residues. V shed 3 bases and J shed 4 bases, with 16 bases lying between them. The CDR3 DNA reads TGCGCCAGCAGCTATGGGGGCGGGGAAGGCACTGAAGCTTTCTTT. Protein sequence: CASSYGGGEGTEAFF.

This clonotype came up a few times. One base away lies a much larger clone, so this may be a sequencing read error. V usage is TRBV5-1 and J usage is TRBJ2-6, with a tentative D call TRBD1 (5 bases). Germline values: CDR1 SGHRS, CDR2 YFSETQ. The CDR3 contains 16 residues. Trimming took off 6 bases at V and 3 bases at J, with 16 bases between the two ends. CDR3 bases: TGCGCCAGCACCATGCAGGGAACGGGTGGGGCCAACGTCCTGACTTTC. Translation: CASTMQGTGGANVLTF.

This clonotype was seen ten or more times. This chain uses TRBV3-1 with TRBJ2-1, with 9 positions matching TRBD2. CDR3 length: 21 residues. With V trimmed by 0 bases and J by 0 bases, 15 bases remained unmatched. Germline CDR1 reads LGHDT; CDR2 reads YNNKEL (reference sequence). CDR3 amino acids: CASSQEVVGGGDPSSYNEQFF. CDR3 nucleotides: TGTGCCAGCAGCCAAGAGGTAGTGGGCGGGGGGGACCCGAGCTCCTACAATGAGCAGTTCTTC.

The rearrangement uses TRBV18 and TRBJ2-7; 9 bases align to TRBD1. This CDR3 region has 14 residues. Trimming cost V 0 bases and J 6 bases; bases outside gene matches: 3. The germline V gene has CDR1 KGHSH and CDR2 LQKENI. DNA for the CDR3: TGTGCCAGCTCACCACCGACAGGGGGGACCGAGCAGTACTTC. Translated: CASSPPTGGTEQYF.

At least ten counts were recorded for this clonotype. This sequence joins TRBV9 and TRBJ2-7; 9 bases fit TRBD1. The CDR3 is 16 residues long. After removal of 3 bases from V and 7 bases from J, the junction contained 14 bases not matched to a gene. The germline gives CDR1 SGDLS, CDR2 YYNGEE. The CDR3 reads CASSEAGDRVLGEQYF. The CDR3 bases are TGTGCCAGCAGCGAGGCCGGGGACAGGGTTTTAGGGGAGCAGTACTTC.

The chain has TRBV5-6 and TRBJ2-1, with TRBD2 identical over 7 bases. CDR1 is SGHDT and CDR2 is YYEEEE in the germline V gene. CDR3 length equals 15 residues. Trimming took 0 bases from V and 16 from J; bases not matched to a gene: 16. The CDR3 sequence: CASSLGGSSYNDHFF. The CDR3 DNA reads TGTGCCAGCAGCTTGGGCGGGAGCTCCTACAATGATCATTTCTTC.

The J gene is TRBJ2-6, the V gene TRBV11-2; the D is unclear. The CDR3 runs 15 residues. Trimming cost V 6 bases and J 0 bases, with 9 bases left between them. Per the germline V gene, CDR1 is SGHAT and CDR2 is FQNNGV. This CDR3 is CASRRVVSGANVLTF. CDR3 DNA: TGTGCCAGCAGAAGGGTTGTCTCTGGGGCCAACGTCCTGACTTTC.

This clonotype was seen many times. The chain links TRBV6-5 to TRBJ2-3; D call uncertain. The CDR3 runs to 14 residues. V was pared by 0 bases and J by 3 bases, with 7 bases between. Germline CDR1 reads MNHEY; CDR2 reads SVGAGI. The CDR3 spells CASSYSSSTDTQYF. CDR3 DNA: TGTGCCAGCAGTTACTCGTCCAGTACAGATACGCAGTATTTT.

This clonotype has at least ten counts. The V gene is TRBV7-3, the J gene TRBJ2-2; maybe TRBD1 (6 bases). Per the germline V gene, CDR1 is SGHTA and CDR2 is FQGTGA. The CDR3 consists of 17 residues. V lost 5 bases and J lost 2, with 18 bases in between. The chain's CDR3 is CASSLWAGTFNTGELFF. The CDR3 DNA sequence: TGTGCCAGCAGCCTGTGGGCCGGGACATTTAACACCGGGGAGCTGTTTTTT.

This clonotype was detected ten times or more. This chain joins TRBV7-9 and TRBJ2-4, with D maybe TRBD1 (6 bases). The CDR3 covers 13 residues. The germline CDR1 and CDR2 sequences are SEHNR and FQNEAQ (reference sequence). The ends were cut back, 3 bases at V and 9 bases at J, with 12 bases in the middle. The CDR3 DNA is TGTGCCAGCAGCTTCTCAGGGGTGATCATTCAGTACTTC. Protein: CASSFSGVIIQYF. Full variable domain (missing parts from reference TRBV7-9 and TRBJ2-4): DTGVSQNPRHKITKRGQNVTFRCDPISEHNRLYWYRQTLGQGPEFLTYFQNEAQLEKSRLLSDRFSAERPKGSFSTLEIQRTEQGDSAMYLCASSFSGVIIQYFGAGTRLSVL.

This clonotype was seen ten or more times. The rearrangement joins TRBV20-1 to TRBJ2-3, with D maybe TRBD2 (7 bases). There are 15 residues in the CDR3. V dropped 2 bases and J dropped 4 bases, with 16 bases sitting between them. Germline V gene sequence: CDR1 DFQATT, CDR2 SNEGSKA (reference sequence). The CDR3 protein is CSARPARGASDTQYF. CDR3 in DNA: TGCAGTGCTAGACCCGCCCGGGGGGCCTCAGATACGCAGTATTTT.

Ten or more counts support this clonotype. The chain links TRBV7-2 to TRBJ2-7, with TRBD2 matching 9 bases. This CDR3 comprises 17 residues. With 0 bases clipped from V and 0 bases from J, the junction kept 6 bases outside the gene matches. Germline lookup yields CDR1 SGHTA and CDR2 FQGNSA. The CDR3 loop reads CASSLASGGPSSYEQYF. CDR3 nucleotide sequence: TGTGCCAGCAGCTTAGCTAGCGGGGGCCCCAGCTCCTACGAGCAGTACTTC.

V usage is TRBV20-1 and J usage is TRBJ2-1; 13 bases are a match to TRBD2. The CDR3 is made up of 13 amino acids. Losses at the gene ends were 6 bases for V and 10 bases for J; bases not matched to a gene: 6. Germline CDR1 DFQATT, CDR2 SNEGSKA (reference sequence). The CDR3 DNA reads TGCAGTGCCGGGGCGACTAGCGGGGGGGAGCAGTTCTTC. Translation: CSAGATSGGEQFF.

This clonotype has at least ten counts. The genes are TRBV6-5 and TRBJ1-1, with TRBD1 matching over 7 bases. In germline, CDR1 is MNHEY, CDR2 SVGAGI. This CDR3 is 14 amino acids long. The J segment lost 3 bases and the V segment lost 10 bases, leaving 11 bases of the junction unmatched. The CDR3 nucleotides are TGTGCCACGGGGGGGGGGACAGCCTACACTGAAGCTTTCTTT. Translated, it gives CATGGGTAYTEAFF.